The 9 T cell receptor beta chains listed next were all sequenced from one sample in a study of T cell clusters in autoimmune cytopenias. TRB was amplified from about 250 ng of peripheral blood genomic DNA per sample. TRB rearrangements were amplified by touch-down multiplex PCR with mixed TRB-A/B primers. TCRdb reanalyzed the multiplex PCR reads, giving one entry per CDR3 protein sequence and no DNA. The sample's table shows approximately 15,000 distinct CDR3 sequences. The material sequenced was peripheral blood. The receptors here all came from a human donor with an autoimmune cytopenia or autoimmune hepatitis (not recorded which).

V is TRBV6-1 and J is TRBJ2-7; TCRdb names TRBD1, which stays unverified in the absence of DNA. From germline, CDR1 is MNHNS and CDR2 SASEGT. CDR3 length equals 14 residues. CDR3 amino acids: CASSDWAGLYEQYF.

The V gene is TRBV12-3 or TRBV12-4, the J gene TRBJ2-3; TCRdb outputs TRBD2, but without DNA this stays unchecked. The CDR3 loop spans 14 amino acids. CDR3 in amino acids: CASNRGAETDTQYF.

The chain employs TRBV30 and TRBJ2-1; the TCRdb D gene call, TRBD1, has no DNA to confirm it. Germline CDR1 GTSNPN, CDR2 SVGIG (reference sequence). The CDR3 has 11 amino acids. The CDR3 loop is CAWGTSDEQFF.

The V gene is TRBV13, the J gene TRBJ2-3; TCRdb picks TRBD2, but there is no DNA to check that call. The CDR3 extends over 17 amino acids. Germline CDR1 PRHDT, CDR2 FYEKMQ (reference sequence). The CDR3 is CASSFKHSGSGADTQYF.

The chain couples TRBV27 to TRBJ2-7; TCRdb lists TRBD1, though no DNA is available to test this call. Germline loops: CDR1 MNHEY, CDR2 SMNVEV (reference sequence). The CDR3 loop spans 12 amino acids. The CDR3 loop is CASSFWGREQYF.

This chain links TRBV6-1 with TRBJ2-1; lacking DNA, the TRBD2 call made by TCRdb goes unchecked. This CDR3 region has 15 residues. Per germline, CDR1 MNHNS and CDR2 SASEGT. This CDR3 reads CASSVSGRNRNEQFF.

The chain links TRBV19 to TRBJ1-4; the TCRdb D gene call, TRBD1, has no DNA to confirm it. The CDR3 spans 15 residues. Germline CDR1 is LNHDA and CDR2 is SQIVND (reference sequence). Here the CDR3 reads CASSIDERAREKLFF.

The genes are TRBV29-1 and TRBJ2-7; as DNA is missing, the TRBD1 call by TCRdb cannot be tested. Per germline, CDR1 SQVTM and CDR2 ANQGSEA. This CDR3 contains 13 residues. CDR3 loop: CSVRTGVSYEQYF.

The chain combines TRBV12-3 or TRBV12-4 with TRBJ2-1; no DNA is available, so the TRBD1 call from TCRdb remains unchecked. The length of the CDR3 is 15 residues. CDR3 in amino acids: CASNPSGHSYNEQFF.